Sequencing of this TCR beta chain was carried out in a study of identical twins. Template switching supplied a universal primer site; unique molecular identifiers were carried on the cDNA. TCRdb analysed the 5' RACE reads with MiXCR anew, one entry per CDR3 protein. The sample lists around 1.7 million distinct CDR3 sequences; under 35% were seen once. Study results and caveats: Analyses based on zero insertions could be partly confounded by invariant MAIT and iNKT cells.

Germline V CDR1 and CDR2: SQVTM, ANQGSEA. CDR3 length: 14 amino acids. Healthy Caucasians alone served as donors. As to this clonotype: Antigen: not known.

The sample taken for sequencing was cord blood. The TCR sequence derives from a newborn girl in good health. This chain connects TRBV29-1 to TRBJ2-1; 7 bases map to TRBD2. The J call may not be correct, given that the DNA end is closer to TRBJ2-7. CDR3 nucleotide sequence: TGCAGCGTACTTCTAGCGGCTTCCTACAATGAGCAGTACTTC. Translation: CSVLLAASYNEQYF.